The clone carrying this T cell receptor beta chain was detected many times. This sample is drawn from a study of T cells in Graves' hyperthyroidism and ophthalmopathy. The CDR3 is 13 amino acids. The ends were cut back, 4 bases at V and 0 bases at J, with 6 bases in the middle. CDR1 and CDR2 from the germline V gene are KGHDR and SFDVKD. Using RNA transcripts as the source, TCR beta CDR3 regions were amplified. The HTBI primer set served for first-round RT-PCR of the TCR CDR3. MiXCR was run by TCRdb on the multiplex PCR reads, yielding one entry per CDR3 protein. Of roughly 710,000 distinct CDR3 sequences listed, roughly a third are singletons.

The receptor comes from a woman aged 40 to 50 with Graves' hyperthyroidism. The sequenced sample was blood. J is TRBJ2-7 and V is TRBV24-1, with D uncertain. This chain's CDR3 is CATSDSYSYEQYF. The DNA for the CDR3 is TGTGCCACCAGTGACAGCTACTCCTACGAGCAGTACTTC.